This T cell receptor (beta chain) is from a study of PD-1 blockade in classical Hodgkin lymphoma. Time point given: newly diagnosed, previously untreated cHL patient sample. What served as comparison were PBMCs in newly diagnosed, untreated classical Hodgkin lymphoma. Sequencing used immunoSEQ multiplex PCR; TCRdb keeps in-frame clones, though not all of them. The sample records approximately 70,000 clones, over 85% being singletons. Turning to this clone: Its antigen is as yet unknown.

Findings and limits, study-wide: Reported baseline diversity: healthy donors highest, relapsed/refractory patients lowest. Nothing has yet pinned down what causes the repertoire differences, possibly disease activity or prior therapy.

The sequence came from a human donor with classical Hodgkin lymphoma. Sequencing input: peripheral blood mononuclear cells (PBMCs).

CDR3 loop: CASSFFRGSSPLHF. The CDR3 nucleotides are TGTGCCAGCAGTTTCTTCAGGGGAAGTTCACCCCTCCACTTT. This chain uses TRBV28 with TRBJ1-6, with TRBD1 as a possible D gene (6 bases). This CDR3 has 14 residues. CDR1 and CDR2 (germline): MDHEN, SYDVKM. V gave up 3 bases and J gave up 9 bases, with 12 bases separating them.